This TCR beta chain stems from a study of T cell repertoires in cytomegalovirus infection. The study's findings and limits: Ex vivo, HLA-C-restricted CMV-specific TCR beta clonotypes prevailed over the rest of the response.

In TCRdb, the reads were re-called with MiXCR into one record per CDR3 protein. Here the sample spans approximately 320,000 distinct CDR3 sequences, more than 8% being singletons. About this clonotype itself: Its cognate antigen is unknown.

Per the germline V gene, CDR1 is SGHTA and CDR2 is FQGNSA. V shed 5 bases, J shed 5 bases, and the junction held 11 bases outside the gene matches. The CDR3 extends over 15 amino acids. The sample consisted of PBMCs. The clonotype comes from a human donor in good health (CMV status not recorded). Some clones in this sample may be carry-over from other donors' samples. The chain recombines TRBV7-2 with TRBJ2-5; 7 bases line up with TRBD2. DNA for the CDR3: TGTGCCAGCAGCCCGGGGGGACCCCGAGGGGAGACCCAGTACTTC. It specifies CASSPGGPRGETQYF.